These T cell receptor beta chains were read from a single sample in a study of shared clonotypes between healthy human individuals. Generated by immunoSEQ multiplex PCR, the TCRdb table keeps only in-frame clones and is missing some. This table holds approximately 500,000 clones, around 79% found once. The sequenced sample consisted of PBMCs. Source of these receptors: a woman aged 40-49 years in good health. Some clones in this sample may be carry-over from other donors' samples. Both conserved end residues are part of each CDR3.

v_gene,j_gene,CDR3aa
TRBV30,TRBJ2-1,CAWNPSRENEQFF
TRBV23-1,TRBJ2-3,CASSQSAARTDTQYF
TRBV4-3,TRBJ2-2,CASSFRRGTGELFF
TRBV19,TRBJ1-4,CASSTRYRATNEKLFF
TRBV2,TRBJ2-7,CASSEAGTSGRSPYEQYF
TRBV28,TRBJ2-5,CAIKPGQGLQETQYF
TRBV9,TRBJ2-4,CASSPRTSGGENIQYF
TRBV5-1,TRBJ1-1,CASSPRTGTEAFF
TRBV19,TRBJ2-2,CASSEGYTGELFF
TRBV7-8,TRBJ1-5,CASSSIFDSNQPQHF
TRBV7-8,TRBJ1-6,CASSLGAGSPLHF
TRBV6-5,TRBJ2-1,CASSYPGTGVNEQFF
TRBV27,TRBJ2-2,CASKWGQGPTGELFF
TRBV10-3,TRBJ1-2,CAISEGGTGFDYGYTF